The T cell receptor beta chain under discussion was sequenced for a study of CD8 T cells in Susac syndrome. The CDR3 loop spans 15 amino acids. CDR1 KGHDR and CDR2 SFDVKD come from the germline V gene. The V gene lost 4 bases and the J gene lost 6 bases, with 18 bases spanning the gap. Reverse transcription of about 0.5 to 1 ug RNA was carried out with random hexamers. An immunoSEQ multiplex PCR generated amplified TCR beta CDR3 products spanning 54 Vbeta and 13 Jbeta. TCRdb independently ran MiXCR on the immunoSEQ multiplex PCR reads; one entry per CDR3 protein. The table records 140,000 or so distinct CDR3 sequences, 94% of them present only once.

The chain couples TRBV24-1 to TRBJ2-7; the D is unclear. This clonotype originated in a human donor in good health. Sequencing was carried out using CD4+ T cells from PBMCs. CDR3 loop: CATSDPGSPPGEQYF. The CDR3 nucleotides read TGTGCCACCAGTGACCCTGGAAGTCCCCCGGGCGAGCAGTACTTC.